Following are 23 T cell receptor beta chains from one sample sequenced in a study of T cells after yellow fever vaccination. One entry per CDR3 protein results from TCRdb running MiXCR on the 5' RACE reads. The data contain around 320,000 distinct CDR3 sequences, approximately 10% of them singletons. Sequencing used CD4+ T cells sorted from PBMCs, obtained 5 days after the yellow fever booster vaccination. All receptors derive from a man aged 18 to 30 who received the YFV17D yellow fever vaccine.

J is TRBJ1-6 and V is TRBV23-1, with 7 bases fitting TRBD1. TRBV23-1 is classed as an ORF, of uncertain function. This CDR3 comprises 11 residues. The trim removed 11 bases at V and 7 bases at J, leaving 2 bases unmatched. The CDR3 is CAGTENSPLHF. CDR3 bases: TGCGCCGGGACAGAGAATTCACCCCTCCACTTT.

V usage is TRBV6-6 and J usage is TRBJ1-5, with 8 bases aligning to TRBD1. This CDR3 region has 15 residues. V lost 4 bases, J lost 1 base, and 3 bases stayed unmatched. Germline-derived CDR1 and CDR2 are MNHNY and SVGAGI (reference sequence). CDR3 sequence reads: CASSSRQGSNQPQHF. CDR3 nucleotides: TGTGCCAGCAGTTCTCGACAGGGGAGCAATCAGCCCCAGCATTTT.

This clonotype was seen many times. This rearrangement joins TRBV10-3 to TRBJ2-7; tentative D call: TRBD2 (6 bases). CDR1 ENHRY and CDR2 SYGVKD come from the germline V gene. V was pared by 6 bases and J by 0 bases, with 15 bases between. This CDR3 is 15 amino acids long. The CDR3 DNA is TGTGCCATCAGGCCGTTAGGCGGGGCCTCCTACGAGCAGTACTTC. This codes for CAIRPLGGASYEQYF.

The genes are TRBV28 and TRBJ1-4; no definite D call. The CDR3 has 13 amino acids. Trimming shortened V by 0 bases and J by 5 bases, and 4 bases separated the two germline ends. Per the germline V gene, CDR1 is MDHEN and CDR2 is SYDVKM. The CDR3 reads CASSLWGNEKLFF. The DNA for the CDR3 is TGTGCCAGCAGTTTATGGGGGAATGAAAAACTGTTTTTT.

This clonotype has a count of ten or more. This chain links TRBV25-1 with TRBJ1-6; D is possibly TRBD1 (6 bases). Germline V CDR1 and CDR2: MGHDK, SYGVNS. V lost 10 bases, J lost 1 base, and 14 bases lay in between. The CDR3 runs to 15 residues. The CDR3 bases are TGTGCCACCGAGGAAGGGGGGTCCTATAATTCACCCCTCCACTTT. Protein: CATEEGGSYNSPLHF.

This chain connects TRBV4-3 to TRBJ2-7; no firm D call. The V end lost 6 bases, the J end lost 0 bases, and 15 bases lay between the germline ends. The CDR3 sequence is 15 residues long. Germline lookup yields CDR1 LGHNA and CDR2 YSLEER. The CDR3 DNA sequence: TGCGCCAGCAGTCGAGAGAACCAGGACTCCTACGAGCAGTACTTC. It is translated as CASSRENQDSYEQYF.

This chain uses TRBV7-3 with TRBJ2-1; TRBD1 agrees at 7 bases. V was pared by 5 bases and J by 6 bases, with 7 bases of the junction left unmatched. The germline CDR1 and CDR2 sequences are SGHTA and FQGTGA. The CDR3 is 14 residues long. CDR3: CASSHGQATNEQFF. The CDR3 nucleotides read TGTGCCAGCAGCCACGGACAGGCCACCAATGAGCAGTTCTTC.

This clonotype was counted only a few times. The chain links TRBV24-1 to TRBJ1-3; D not resolved. CDR1 is KGHDR and CDR2 is SFDVKD in the germline V gene. Between the trimmed V and J ends, which lost 4 bases and 0 bases, there was a span of 21 bases. The CDR3 totals 19 residues. This chain's CDR3 is CATSDAPASDSFSGNTIYF. For the CDR3, the DNA is TGTGCCACCAGTGACGCGCCGGCCTCGGACTCATTCTCTGGAAACACCATATATTTT.

This clonotype occurred a few times. The chain carries TRBV10-1 and TRBJ2-5, with D perhaps matching TRBD2 (5 bases). This CDR3 has 14 amino acids. Germline CDR1 is WNHNN and CDR2 is SYGVQD (reference sequence). The germline V and J ends were trimmed by 3 bases and 5 bases, with 13 bases remaining between them. The CDR3 region is CASSDGLPRETQYF. CDR3 nucleotides: TGCGCCAGCAGTGACGGACTCCCACGGGAGACCCAGTACTTC.

There are many counts of this clonotype. The gene calls are TRBV7-9 and TRBJ2-1; 9 bases align to TRBD2. The CDR3 length is 16 residues. V lost 0 bases, J lost 1 base, and 1 base stayed unmatched. Germline lookup yields CDR1 SEHNR and CDR2 FQNEAQ (reference sequence). The CDR3: CASSLALAGSYNEQFF. CDR3 nucleotides: TGTGCCAGCAGCTTAGCACTAGCGGGTTCCTACAATGAGCAGTTCTTC.

This clonotype was seen only a few times. This chain uses TRBV24-1 with TRBJ2-1; 11 bases agree with TRBD2. The CDR3 sequence is 16 residues long. With 4 bases clipped from V and 9 bases from J, the junction kept 10 bases outside the gene matches. Germline CDR1 reads KGHDR; CDR2 reads SFDVKD. The CDR3 coding sequence is TGTGCCACCAGTGACCCCTTTAGCGGGGGGGCCTGTGAGCAGTTCTTC. This gives the protein CATSDPFSGGACEQFF.

There are many counts of this clonotype. The V and J genes are TRBV5-1 and TRBJ2-5, with 8 bases that match TRBD1. This CDR3 contains 14 residues. Germline values: CDR1 SGHRS, CDR2 YFSETQ. V lost 4 bases and J lost 5; bases outside the gene matches: 7. The CDR3 reads CASSLDRGSETQYF. The CDR3 DNA sequence: TGCGCCAGCAGCCTCGACAGGGGATCGGAGACCCAGTACTTC.

Ten or more counts support this clonotype. V usage is TRBV18 and J usage is TRBJ2-3, with TRBD2 matching 9 bases. The ends lost 3 bases at V and 0 bases at J; junction bases unmatched: 1. This CDR3 is 15 amino acids long. From germline, CDR1 is KGHSH and CDR2 LQKENI. CDR3: CASSPSGGSTDTQYF. The CDR3 DNA reads as TGTGCCAGCTCACCTAGCGGGGGTAGCACAGATACGCAGTATTTT.

Only a few counts were recorded for this clonotype. The chain combines TRBV27 with TRBJ2-5; D gene unclear. The V gene's germline CDR1 is MNHEY and CDR2 SMNVEV (reference sequence). This CDR3 has 13 amino acids. The V gene lost 6 bases and the J gene lost 2 bases, with 10 bases spanning the gap. CDR3 protein: CASSPWVQETQYF. The DNA of the CDR3 is TGTGCCAGCAGCCCCTGGGTACAAGAGACCCAGTACTTC.

This clonotype appeared many times. CDR3: CASSLRRGLNTEAFF. In DNA, the CDR3 is TGTGCCAGCAGCCTCAGACGGGGATTGAACACTGAAGCTTTCTTT. The rearrangement links TRBV7-2 to TRBJ1-1; D ambiguous. V lost 5 bases and J 0 bases, leaving 13 bases between the germline ends. The CDR3 consists of 15 residues. Germline V gene sequence: CDR1 SGHTA, CDR2 FQGNSA.

This clonotype occurred many times. The chain is built from TRBV29-1 and TRBJ1-1; possibly TRBD1 for D (5 bases). Trimming took 4 bases from V and 0 from J, leaving 15 bases between them. The CDR3 length is 15 residues. CDR1 SQVTM and CDR2 ANQGSEA come from the germline V gene. For the CDR3, the DNA is TGCAGCGTTGGGGGGGGATGGGGGATGAACACTGAAGCTTTCTTT. It yields the protein CSVGGGWGMNTEAFF.

The chain employs TRBV18 and TRBJ2-7; 9 positions match TRBD1. CDR3 size: 14 residues. V gave up 4 bases and J gave up 2 bases; unmatched junction bases: 3. Germline-derived CDR1 and CDR2 are KGHSH and LQKENI. In DNA, the CDR3 is TGTGCCAGCTCACGGGACAGGGTCCCCTACGAGCAGTACTTC. Translation gives CASSRDRVPYEQYF.

This clonotype was found a few times. This chain joins TRBV14 and TRBJ2-1, with TRBD1 matching over 7 bases. Losses at the gene ends were 4 bases for V and 7 bases for J; bases not matched to a gene: 7. Germline V gene data show CDR1 as SGHDN and CDR2 as FVKESK. CDR3 length: 14 amino acids. The CDR3 coding sequence is TGTGCCAGCAGCCGGTCCAGGGGGTATAATGAGCAGTTCTTC. Amino acids: CASSRSRGYNEQFF.

There are a few counts of this clonotype. Here the CDR3 reads CASSLSGGQGASPLHF. The CDR3 DNA follows: TGTGCCAGCAGCCTTTCAGGGGGGCAGGGGGCCTCACCCCTCCACTTT. The rearrangement links TRBV4-2 to TRBJ1-6, with 8 bases fitting TRBD1. Germline V gene data show CDR1 as LGHNA and CDR2 as YNFKEQ. Trimming removed 4 bases from V and 10 bases from J; junction bases left unmatched: 12. The CDR3 has 16 residues.

The chain uses TRBV30 and TRBJ2-1; no clear D. V shed 3 bases and J shed 4 bases, with 4 bases lying between them. The CDR3 runs to 11 residues. The germline CDR1 and CDR2 sequences are GTSNPN and SVGIG (reference sequence). The CDR3, as DNA: TGTGCCTGGAGCGTATACAATGAGCAGTTCTTC. It translates to CAWSVYNEQFF. Drawing the rest from reference TRBV30 and TRBJ2-1, the complete variable domain is SQTIHQWPATLVQPVGSPLSLECTVEGTSNPNLYWYRQAAGRGLQLLFYSVGIGQISSEVPQNLSASRPQDRQFILSSKKLLLSDSGFYLCAWSVYNEQFFGPGTRLTVL.

This chain uses TRBV5-1 with TRBJ2-2; TRBD1 aligns across 7 bases. This CDR3 is built from 15 residues. V lost 4 bases and J lost 2; bases outside the gene matches: 5. Germline assignment: CDR1 SGHRS and CDR2 YFSETQ. DNA for the CDR3: TGCGCCAGCAGCCATGGGGACAGAAACACCGGGGAGCTGTTTTTT. Its translation is CASSHGDRNTGELFF.

In its sample, this clonotype was seen a few times. The chain carries TRBV5-1 and TRBJ2-7, with D perhaps TRBD1 or TRBD2 (5 bases each). The CDR3 extends over 13 amino acids. The germline gives CDR1 SGHRS, CDR2 YFSETQ. Trimming took off 7 bases at V and 4 bases at J, with 15 bases between the two ends. CDR3 sequence reads: CASATDYEYEQYF. CDR3 bases: TGCGCCAGCGCGACAGACTATGAGTACGAGCAGTACTTC.

This clonotype was found many times. This chain connects TRBV7-2 to TRBJ2-5, with 11 bases lining up with TRBD2. The CDR3 is 15 residues long. Trimming removed 2 bases from V and 4 bases from J; junction bases left unmatched: 3. Looked up from germline, CDR1 is SGHTA and CDR2 is FQGNSA. The CDR3 here is CASSLWLAGGETQYF. CDR3 sequence (DNA): TGTGCCAGCAGCTTATGGCTAGCGGGGGGAGAGACCCAGTACTTC. Combining the CDR3 with reference TRBV7-2 and TRBJ2-5 gives the whole variable domain GAGVSQSPSNKVTEKGKDVELRCDPISGHTALYWYRQSLGQGLEFLIYFQGNSAPDKSGLPSDRFSAERTGGSVSTLTIQRTQQEDSAVYLCASSLWLAGGETQYFGPGTRLLVL.